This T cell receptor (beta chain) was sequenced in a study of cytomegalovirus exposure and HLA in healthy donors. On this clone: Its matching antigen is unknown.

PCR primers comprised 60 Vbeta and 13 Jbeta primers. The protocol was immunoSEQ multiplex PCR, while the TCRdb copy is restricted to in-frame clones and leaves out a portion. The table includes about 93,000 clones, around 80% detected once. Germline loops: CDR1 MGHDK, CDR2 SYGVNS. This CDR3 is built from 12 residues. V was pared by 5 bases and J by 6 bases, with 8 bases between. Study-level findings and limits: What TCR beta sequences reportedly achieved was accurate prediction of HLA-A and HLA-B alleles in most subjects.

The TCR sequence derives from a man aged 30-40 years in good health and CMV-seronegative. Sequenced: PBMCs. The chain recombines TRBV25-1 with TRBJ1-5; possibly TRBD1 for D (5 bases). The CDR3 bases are TGTGCCAGCAGTTCAGGGTCTCAGCCCCAGCATTTT. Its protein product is CASSSGSQPQHF.